These 30 T cell receptor beta chains share one sample of origin, sequenced in a study of shared clonotypes between healthy human individuals. Sequenced by immunoSEQ multiplex PCR; TCRdb stores in-frame clones only, minus some. This sample has hundreds of thousands of clones; over 90% occur once, and the top ten carry nearly 25%. Naive CD8 cells were CD45RO-negative, positively selected for CCR7, excluding terminally differentiated effector memory CD45RA+ cells. Sequenced material: naive CD8+ T cells sorted from blood. The source is a man aged 25-40 years in good health.

In this sample, this clone turned up a few times. This chain joins TRBV7-9 and TRBJ1-2, with D possibly TRBD1 on 6 matching bases. The germline CDR1 and CDR2 sequences are SEHNR and FQNEAQ (reference sequence). The V end was cut by 5 bases, the J end by 4 bases, with 20 bases between. The CDR3 contains 16 residues. The chain's CDR3 is CASSPVATDSGYGYTF. The CDR3 region has the DNA TGTGCCAGCAGCCCCGTCGCCACGGACAGTGGCTATGGCTACACCTTC. The entire variable domain, with the rest obtained from reference TRBV7-9 and TRBJ1-2, is as follows: DTGVSQNPRHKITKRGQNVTFRCDPISEHNRLYWYRQTLGQGPEFLTYFQNEAQLEKSRLLSDRFSAERPKGSFSTLEIQRTEQGDSAMYLCASSPVATDSGYGYTFGSGTRLTVV.

This sequence joins TRBV7-6 and TRBJ2-1, with D unclear. V was shortened by 4 bases and J by 8 bases, with 18 bases between the two germline ends. This CDR3 is built from 15 residues. Germline loops: CDR1 SGHVS, CDR2 FNYEAQ. CDR3 in DNA: TGTGCCAGCAGCTCGCCCGGCCCTTACTTCGATGAGCAGTTCTTC. Translated: CASSSPGPYFDEQFF. The full variable domain, its missing parts supplied by reference TRBV7-6 and TRBJ2-1, is GAGVSQSPRYKVTKRGQDVALRCDPISGHVSLYWYRQALGQGPEFLTYFNYEAQQDKSGLPNDRFSAERPEGSISTLTIQRTEQRDSAMYRCASSSPGPYFDEQFFGPGTRLTVL.

The chain employs TRBV7-9 and TRBJ2-7; TRBD1 aligns across 7 bases. J was trimmed by 0 bases and V by 4 bases; bases with no gene match: 6. CDR3 length equals 15 residues. Germline CDR1 and CDR2: SEHNR and FQNEAQ (reference sequence). The CDR3 reads CASSYAGTASYEQYF. CDR3 in DNA: TGTGCCAGCAGCTATGCCGGGACAGCCTCCTACGAGCAGTACTTC.

This rearrangement joins TRBV9 to TRBJ2-7, with 8 positions matching TRBD2. The germline gives CDR1 SGDLS, CDR2 YYNGEE. The CDR3 spans 16 residues. The junction had 13 bases not matched to a gene; V was cut back by 3 bases and J by 5 bases. CDR3 bases: TGTGCCAGCAGCGGCGGTAAACTAGCGGCATTGGACGAGCAGTACTTC. Its translation: CASSGGKLAALDEQYF. The full variable domain, completed using reference TRBV9 and TRBJ2-7, is DSGVTQTPKHLITATGQRVTLRCSPRSGDLSVYWYQQSLDQGLQFLIQYYNGEERAKGNILERFSAQQFPDLHSELNLSSLELGDSALYFCASSGGKLAALDEQYFGPGTRLTVT.

J is TRBJ2-5 and V is TRBV6-4, with 7 bases lining up with TRBD2. Germline values: CDR1 MRHNA, CDR2 SNTAGT. The CDR3 is made up of 15 amino acids. V lost 5 bases, J lost 2 bases, and 8 bases stayed unmatched. In nucleotides, the CDR3 is TGTGCCAGCAGTCCACTGGCTAGCGGACAAGAGACCCAGTACTTC. Protein sequence: CASSPLASGQETQYF.

The V and J genes are TRBV7-9 and TRBJ2-3; D may be TRBD1 or TRBD2 (5 bases each). The CDR3 covers 16 residues. V gave up 3 bases and J gave up 0 bases, with 13 bases separating them. CDR1 SEHNR and CDR2 FQNEAQ come from the germline V gene (reference sequence). CDR3 residues: CASSFLGVRSTDTQYF. CDR3 DNA sequence: TGTGCCAGCAGCTTTCTGGGGGTTCGTAGCACAGATACGCAGTATTTT.

The J gene is TRBJ2-1, the V gene TRBV4-3; D unresolved. Germline V CDR1 and CDR2: LGHNA, YSLEER. V was shortened by 0 bases and J by 0 bases, with 12 bases between the two germline ends. The CDR3 length is 17 residues. This CDR3 reads CASSQDRSASSYNEQFF. CDR3 sequence (DNA): TGCGCCAGCAGCCAAGATAGAAGCGCAAGCTCCTACAATGAGCAGTTCTTC.

The rearrangement joins TRBV7-2 to TRBJ1-5, with 7 bases fitting TRBD1. This CDR3 has 15 amino acids. The ends lost 1 base at V and 4 bases at J; junction bases unmatched: 4. Germline V gene lookup returns CDR1 SGHTA and CDR2 FQGNSA. The DNA for the CDR3 is TGTGCCAGCAGCTTAGTAGTACAGGGGAATCAGCCCCAGCATTTT. Its protein product is CASSLVVQGNQPQHF.

The chain links TRBV7-9 to TRBJ2-5, with D perhaps TRBD1 (6 bases). Germline lookup yields CDR1 SEHNR and CDR2 FQNEAQ (reference sequence). The ends were cut back, 4 bases at V and 2 bases at J, with 11 bases in the middle. This CDR3 is built from 14 residues. In DNA form, the CDR3 reads TGTGCCAGCAGCTCCCGACAGGCTCAAGAGACCCAGTACTTC. Protein sequence: CASSSRQAQETQYF.

The CDR3 bases are TGTGCCAGCAGCCCGACAGGGGAAAGTCGCACTGAAGCTTTCTTT. Translation: CASSPTGESRTEAFF. The chain employs TRBV7-9 and TRBJ1-1; 8 positions match TRBD1. With 5 bases clipped from V and 4 bases from J, the junction kept 9 bases outside the gene matches. CDR1 and CDR2 (germline): SEHNR, FQNEAQ (reference sequence). This CDR3 region has 15 residues.

This chain connects TRBV5-1 to TRBJ2-1, with 12 bases lining up with TRBD2. Looked up from germline, CDR1 is SGHRS and CDR2 is YFSETQ. There are 18 residues in the CDR3. Trimming cost V 0 bases and J 9 bases; bases outside gene matches: 13. The CDR3 is CASSLEGGATSGRGEQFF. CDR3 DNA sequence: TGCGCCAGCAGCTTGGAAGGGGGCGCGACTAGCGGGAGAGGTGAGCAGTTCTTC.

CDR3 sequence: CSVPMTDKGNQPQHF. DNA for the CDR3: TGCAGCGTTCCTATGACGGACAAAGGCAATCAGCCCCAGCATTTT. This chain links TRBV29-1 with TRBJ1-5; possible D gene TRBD1, 5 bases. CDR1 is SQVTM and CDR2 is ANQGSEA in the germline V gene. This CDR3 region has 15 residues. V was trimmed by 5 bases and J by 2 bases, leaving 16 bases between them.

The sample holds a few counts of this clone. V is TRBV7-2 and J is TRBJ2-3; a weak D match, TRBD1 (6 bases). Germline V gene lookup returns CDR1 SGHTA and CDR2 FQGNSA. The CDR3 spans 16 residues. Trimming took off 2 bases at V and 2 bases at J, with 14 bases between the two ends. The CDR3 DNA is TGTGCCAGCAGCTTATGGGGGACACACAACACAGATACGCAGTATTTT. Translation gives CASSLWGTHNTDTQYF. Supplemented by reference TRBV7-2 and TRBJ2-3, the full variable domain reads GAGVSQSPSNKVTEKGKDVELRCDPISGHTALYWYRQSLGQGLEFLIYFQGNSAPDKSGLPSDRFSAERTGGSVSTLTIQRTQQEDSAVYLCASSLWGTHNTDTQYFGPGTRLTVL.

This clone was seen more than once but under ten times. CDR3 in DNA: TGTGCCAGTAGTCACTGGGACAAGGCGAACACCGGGGAGCTGTTTTTT. This codes for CASSHWDKANTGELFF. The chain has TRBV19 and TRBJ2-2, with D tentatively TRBD1 (6 bases). V was trimmed by 5 bases and J by 0 bases, leaving 13 bases between them. The CDR3 is 16 amino acids. CDR1 is LNHDA and CDR2 is SQIVND in the germline V gene (reference sequence). The full variable domain, with the rest looked up from reference TRBV19 and TRBJ2-2, is DGGITQSPKYLFRKEGQNVTLSCEQNLNHDAMYWYRQDPGQGLRLIYYSQIVNDFQKGDIAEGYSVSREKKESFPLTVTSAQKNPTAFYLCASSHWDKANTGELFFGEGSRLTVL.

The CDR3, as DNA: TGTGCCAGCAGCTTAGCCTTTTGGGACAGCCACAAGGGAGAGACCCAGTACTTC. Amino acid sequence: CASSLAFWDSHKGETQYF. This chain joins TRBV7-8 and TRBJ2-5; 7 positions agree with TRBD1. From germline, CDR1 is SGHVS and CDR2 FQNEAQ. The CDR3 spans 18 residues. J was trimmed by 4 bases and V by 0 bases; bases with no gene match: 14. The full variable domain, in which reference TRBV7-8 and TRBJ2-5 provide the parts outside the CDR3, is GAGVSQSPRYKVAKRGQDVALRCDPISGHVSLFWYQQALGQGPEFLTYFQNEAQLDKSGLPSDRFFAERPEGSVSTLKIQRTQQEDSAVYLCASSLAFWDSHKGETQYFGPGTRLLVL.

This sequence joins TRBV28 and TRBJ2-3, with 8 bases fitting TRBD2. Germline CDR1 MDHEN, CDR2 SYDVKM. The CDR3 sequence is 15 residues long. V lost 5 bases, J lost 4 bases, and 8 bases stayed unmatched. The CDR3 DNA reads TGTGCCAGCAGTCACTATGCGGGAGGTGCAGATACGCAGTATTTT. This codes for CASSHYAGGADTQYF.

The J gene is TRBJ1-4, the V gene TRBV6-1, with 7 bases matching TRBD1. Germline V gives CDR1 MNHNS, CDR2 SASEGT. The CDR3 length is 15 residues. The ends lost 2 bases at V and 7 bases at J; junction bases unmatched: 7. CDR3 nucleotides: TGTGCCAGCAGTGAATCGCCGGGACAGCCTGAAAAACTGTTTTTT. It yields the protein CASSESPGQPEKLFF.

This rearrangement joins TRBV27 to TRBJ2-7, with D perhaps TRBD2 (5 bases). There are 16 residues in the CDR3. V shed 5 bases and J shed 0 bases, with 17 bases lying between them. Germline V gene lookup returns CDR1 MNHEY and CDR2 SMNVEV (reference sequence). The CDR3: CASSPLEERLSYEQYF. The DNA for the CDR3 is TGTGCCAGCAGTCCCCTTGAGGAGCGGCTCTCCTACGAGCAGTACTTC.

V usage is TRBV10-3 and J usage is TRBJ2-7; the match to TRBD2 covers 9 bases. CDR1 ENHRY and CDR2 SYGVKD come from the germline V gene. J was trimmed by 4 bases and V by 3 bases; bases with no gene match: 10. The CDR3 extends over 16 amino acids. The CDR3 here is CAISDVFSGSAYEQYF. In DNA form, the CDR3 reads TGTGCCATCAGTGATGTTTTTAGCGGGAGTGCTTACGAGCAGTACTTC.

The chain uses TRBV5-6 and TRBJ2-7; D possibly corresponds to TRBD2 (6 bases). This CDR3 is 17 amino acids long. Germline-derived CDR1 and CDR2 are SGHDT and YYEEEE. Trimming left V 1 base short and J 0 bases short, with 17 bases between. The CDR3 is CASSLTSFGGSSYEQYF. In nucleotides, the CDR3 is TGTGCCAGCAGCTTGACCTCCTTCGGGGGTAGCTCCTACGAGCAGTACTTC. The full variable domain, rest sourced from reference TRBV5-6 and TRBJ2-7, is DAGVTQSPTHLIKTRGQQVTLRCSPKSGHDTVSWYQQALGQGPQFIFQYYEEEERQRGNFPDRFSGHQFPNYSSELNVNALLLGDSALYLCASSLTSFGGSSYEQYFGPGTRLTVT.

This clone was seen once. The V and J genes are TRBV7-9 and TRBJ2-3; 10 bases align to TRBD2. Per germline, CDR1 SEHNR and CDR2 FQNEAQ (reference sequence). The CDR3 contains 16 residues. The J segment lost 5 bases and the V segment lost 3 bases, leaving 8 bases of the junction unmatched. The CDR3 sequence is CASSLRTSGKRDTQYF. CDR3 in DNA: TGTGCCAGCAGCTTGAGGACTAGCGGTAAACGAGATACGCAGTATTTT.

The rearrangement uses TRBV27 and TRBJ2-2; 8 bases line up with TRBD2. This CDR3 is 15 amino acids long. Germline CDR1 and CDR2: MNHEY and SMNVEV (reference sequence). The V and J ends lost 5 bases and 1 base, in that order; junction bases with no gene match: 3. The CDR3: CASSPSGRNTGELFF. DNA of the CDR3: TGTGCCAGCAGTCCGAGCGGGAGGAACACCGGGGAGCTGTTTTTT.

This clone was counted once. The V gene is TRBV5-6, the J gene TRBJ2-7, with unresolved D. Trimming left V 0 bases short and J 2 bases short, with 9 bases between. The germline CDR1 and CDR2 sequences are SGHDT and YYEEEE. The CDR3 length is 14 residues. The CDR3 region has the DNA TGTGCCAGCAGCTTGGGTCCGGCTGCCTACGAGCAGTACTTC. Its protein is CASSLGPAAYEQYF.

About this clone itself: Additional DNA sequences in this sample encode the identical CDR3. The chain employs TRBV6-5 and TRBJ2-1, with 11 bases identical to TRBD2. Germline CDR1 is MNHEY and CDR2 is SVGAGI. The V gene end was trimmed by 5 bases and the J gene end by 2 bases; junction bases not matched to a gene: 2. The CDR3 covers 15 residues. DNA for the CDR3: TGTGCCAGCAGTCTAGCGGGAGGAACCTACAATGAGCAGTTCTTC. This encodes CASSLAGGTYNEQFF.

The genes are TRBV4-1 and TRBJ2-7; 7 bases map to TRBD2. With V trimmed by 4 bases and J by 2 bases, 11 bases remained unmatched. Germline lookup yields CDR1 MGHRA and CDR2 YSYEKL. This CDR3 has 16 amino acids. The CDR3 reads CASSPSLLAVTYEQYF. The CDR3 DNA is TGCGCCAGCAGCCCGTCTCTCCTAGCGGTTACCTACGAGCAGTACTTC.

The genes are TRBV11-2 and TRBJ2-1; 11 positions agree with TRBD2. Losses at the gene ends were 4 bases for V and 8 bases for J; bases not matched to a gene: 7. The CDR3 contains 15 residues. The germline gives CDR1 SGHAT, CDR2 FQNNGV. The CDR3 coding sequence is TGTGCCAGCAGCTCCATTAGCGGGAGGGCATATGAGCAGTTCTTC. Its translation is CASSSISGRAYEQFF.

This clone has a handful of counts. The chain combines TRBV19 with TRBJ1-5; D gene uncertain. The CDR3 covers 13 residues. The germline V gene encodes CDR1 LNHDA and CDR2 SQIVND (reference sequence). V lost 7 bases and J 0 bases, leaving 7 bases between the germline ends. The CDR3 sequence: CASTSYSNQPQHF. The CDR3 nucleotides are TGTGCCAGTACCAGTTATAGCAATCAGCCCCAGCATTTT. The full variable domain, completed using reference TRBV19 and TRBJ1-5, is DGGITQSPKYLFRKEGQNVTLSCEQNLNHDAMYWYRQDPGQGLRLIYYSQIVNDFQKGDIAEGYSVSREKKESFPLTVTSAQKNPTAFYLCASTSYSNQPQHFGDGTRLSIL.

The J gene is TRBJ2-7, the V gene TRBV9; D remains unclear. The CDR3 has 16 residues. The germline V gene has CDR1 SGDLS and CDR2 YYNGEE. V lost 0 bases to trimming and J lost 3 bases, with 16 bases between them. The CDR3 reads CASSVGGTSLGYEQYF. For the CDR3, the DNA is TGTGCCAGCAGCGTAGGAGGTACCTCCTTGGGCTACGAGCAGTACTTC.

The genes are TRBV7-2 and TRBJ2-6, with a possible D match to TRBD1 (5 bases). The CDR3 loop spans 17 amino acids. Germline lookup yields CDR1 SGHTA and CDR2 FQGNSA. V gave up 5 bases and J gave up 5 bases, with 19 bases separating them. The CDR3 DNA follows: TGTGCCAGCAGCCCCCGGACATCCCTCTCGTGGGCCAACGTCCTGACTTTC. Its translation: CASSPRTSLSWANVLTF.

The chain uses TRBV6-6 and TRBJ2-7; possible D gene TRBD2, 6 bases. Germline V gives CDR1 MNHNY, CDR2 SVGAGI (reference sequence). CDR3 size: 14 residues. Trimming stripped 5 bases from V and 4 bases from J, with 15 bases between. CDR3 sequence reads: CASSRSGTPYEQYF. For the CDR3, the DNA is TGTGCCAGCAGTCGTTCCGGGACTCCGTACGAGCAGTACTTC.